This is a list of T cell receptor beta chains from one sample in a study of TIL therapy for anti-PD-1-resistant metastatic lung cancer. Assay: immunoSEQ multiplex PCR; the TCRdb copy retains only in-frame clones and omits some. The repertoire holds some 10,000 clones, with about 70% as singletons. The specimen comprised tumor tissue, sampled at baseline. Receptors originate from a person between 30 and 80 years old with non-small cell lung cancer. CDR3s include the opening cysteine and the closing phenylalanine or tryptophan. The order of the fields is D gene, clone size, J gene, V gene, CDR3 protein, CDR3 DNA. D genes are given only for firm matches. Not every row has a clone size; where given, it reads once, few, many or a size class.

d_gene: TRBD1; abundance: .; j_gene: TRBJ2-5; v_gene: TRBV2; CDR3aa: CASSDYYWDRDLETQYF; CDR3nt: TGTGCCAGCAGCGACTACTACTGGGACAGGGATTTGGAGACCCAGTACTTC
d_gene: .; abundance: .; j_gene: TRBJ1-4; v_gene: TRBV6-5; CDR3aa: CASSLAGRNEKLFF; CDR3nt: TGTGCCAGCAGTTTAGCAGGGAGAAATGAAAAACTGTTTTTT
d_gene: .; abundance: few; j_gene: TRBJ2-2; v_gene: TRBV27; CDR3aa: CASSKRATGELFF; CDR3nt: TGTGCCAGCAGTAAGAGGGCCACCGGGGAGCTGTTTTTT
d_gene: .; abundance: .; j_gene: TRBJ1-2; v_gene: TRBV13; CDR3aa: CASSLRGNYGYTF; CDR3nt: TGTGCCAGCAGCCTGAGGGGTAACTATGGCTACACCTTC
d_gene: TRBD1; abundance: .; j_gene: TRBJ1-1; v_gene: TRBV18; CDR3aa: CASSPGDRGTEAFF; CDR3nt: TGTGCCAGCTCACCCGGGGACAGGGGCACTGAAGCTTTCTTT
d_gene: .; abundance: .; j_gene: TRBJ2-5; v_gene: TRBV5-1; CDR3aa: CASSLGDSKMETQYF; CDR3nt: TGCGCCAGCAGCTTGGGGGACTCTAAGATGGAGACCCAGTACTTC
d_gene: .; abundance: .; j_gene: TRBJ1-1; v_gene: TRBV7-6; CDR3aa: CASSLAQGVAFF; CDR3nt: TGTGCCAGCAGCTTAGCGCAGGGAGTAGCTTTCTTT
d_gene: .; abundance: few; j_gene: TRBJ1-1; v_gene: TRBV7-9; CDR3aa: CASSLTGPNTEAFF; CDR3nt: TGTGCCAGCAGCCTTACAGGGCCGAACACTGAAGCTTTCTTT
d_gene: .; abundance: .; j_gene: TRBJ2-5; v_gene: TRBV7-9; CDR3aa: CASSLEAGAGTQYF; CDR3nt: TGTGCCAGCAGCTTAGAGGCGGGCGCAGGGACCCAGTACTTC
d_gene: .; abundance: .; j_gene: TRBJ2-5; v_gene: TRBV20-1; CDR3aa: CSARGEETQYF; CDR3nt: TGCAGTGCTAGGGGGGAAGAGACCCAGTACTTC
d_gene: TRBD1; abundance: .; j_gene: TRBJ2-1; v_gene: TRBV19; CDR3aa: CASSADRGGYNEQFF; CDR3nt: TGTGCCAGTAGTGCTGACAGGGGAGGATACAATGAGCAGTTCTTC
d_gene: TRBD2; abundance: .; j_gene: TRBJ2-3; v_gene: TRBV6-5; CDR3aa: CASSYVAGGGADTQYF; CDR3nt: TGTGCCAGCAGTTACGTAGCGGGAGGGGGGGCAGATACGCAGTATTTT
d_gene: .; abundance: .; j_gene: TRBJ2-5; v_gene: TRBV7-2; CDR3aa: CASSLPTSGVNTQYF; CDR3nt: TGTGCCAGCAGCTTACCGACTAGTGGTGTTAATACCCAGTACTTC
d_gene: .; abundance: .; j_gene: TRBJ1-4; v_gene: TRBV10-3; CDR3aa: CAISESDEKLFF; CDR3nt: TGTGCCATCAGTGAGTCTGATGAAAAACTGTTTTTT
d_gene: .; abundance: .; j_gene: TRBJ1-5; v_gene: TRBV19; CDR3aa: CASQLQVYSNQPQHF; CDR3nt: TGTGCCAGCCAATTACAGGTTTATAGCAATCAGCCCCAGCATTTT
d_gene: .; abundance: .; j_gene: TRBJ2-3; v_gene: TRBV7-9; CDR3aa: CASSFRDGLTDTQYF; CDR3nt: TGTGCCAGCAGCTTCCGGGACGGCCTCACAGATACGCAGTATTTT
d_gene: .; abundance: .; j_gene: TRBJ2-5; v_gene: TRBV10-3; CDR3aa: CAISESKDTGVGAQETQYF; CDR3nt: TGTGCCATCAGTGAGTCGAAAGATACGGGTGTTGGGGCACAAGAGACCCAGTACTTC
d_gene: TRBD1; abundance: .; j_gene: TRBJ1-4; v_gene: TRBV28; CDR3aa: CASSFGGRGHANEKLFF; CDR3nt: TGTGCCAGCAGTTTTGGAGGCAGGGGGCATGCTAATGAAAAACTGTTTTTT
d_gene: .; abundance: .; j_gene: TRBJ2-3; v_gene: TRBV6-5; CDR3aa: CASSYSGVVTDTQYF; CDR3nt: TGTGCCAGCAGTTACTCAGGTGTCGTCACAGATACGCAGTATTTT
d_gene: TRBD1; abundance: .; j_gene: TRBJ1-6; v_gene: TRBV19; CDR3aa: CASKQGANSPLHF; CDR3nt: TGTGCCAGCAAACAGGGGGCGAATTCACCCCTCCACTTT
d_gene: .; abundance: .; j_gene: TRBJ2-7; v_gene: TRBV9; CDR3aa: CASSVALSNSYEQYF; CDR3nt: TGTGCCAGCAGCGTAGCTCTAAGTAACTCCTACGAGCAGTACTTC
d_gene: TRBD2; abundance: .; j_gene: TRBJ2-1; v_gene: TRBV7-8; CDR3aa: CASSPKGGTRYNEQFF; CDR3nt: TGTGCCAGCAGCCCAAAGGGGGGGACTAGATACAATGAGCAGTTCTTC
d_gene: .; abundance: once; j_gene: TRBJ1-5; v_gene: TRBV6-6; CDR3aa: CASTRQSDQPQHF; CDR3nt: TGTGCCAGCACCCGACAGTCCGATCAGCCCCAGCATTTT
d_gene: TRBD2; abundance: few; j_gene: TRBJ2-5; v_gene: TRBV9; CDR3aa: CASSVSGTSGQETQYF; CDR3nt: TGTGCCAGCAGCGTCTCCGGGACTAGCGGCCAAGAGACCCAGTACTTC
d_gene: .; abundance: few; j_gene: TRBJ2-7; v_gene: TRBV6-5; CDR3aa: CASSYSFDLSSYEQYF; CDR3nt: TGTGCCAGCAGTTACTCCTTCGATCTAAGCTCCTACGAGCAGTACTTC
d_gene: .; abundance: .; j_gene: TRBJ1-3; v_gene: TRBV6-7; CDR3aa: CASNQNYTRSGNTIYF; CDR3nt: TGTGCCAGCAATCAAAACTACACCCGCTCTGGAAACACCATATATTTT
d_gene: .; abundance: .; j_gene: TRBJ2-3; v_gene: TRBV27; CDR3aa: CASSIFQDTDTQYF; CDR3nt: TGTGCCAGCAGTATCTTTCAGGACACAGATACGCAGTATTTT
d_gene: .; abundance: .; j_gene: TRBJ1-1; v_gene: TRBV4-1; CDR3aa: CASSHLLRRRENTEAFF; CDR3nt: TGCGCCAGCAGCCACCTCCTTAGGAGGAGAGAGAACACTGAAGCTTTCTTT
d_gene: TRBD2; abundance: .; j_gene: TRBJ2-5; v_gene: TRBV18; CDR3aa: CASSLASGVTSRETQYF; CDR3nt: TGTGCCAGCTCACTCGCTAGCGGGGTAACCTCGCGAGAGACCCAGTACTTC
d_gene: .; abundance: once; j_gene: TRBJ2-1; v_gene: TRBV7-8; CDR3aa: CASSLREKYEQFF; CDR3nt: TGTGCCAGCAGCTTACGGGAGAAGTATGAGCAGTTCTTC
d_gene: .; abundance: few; j_gene: TRBJ1-6; v_gene: TRBV7-8; CDR3aa: CASSSGLYNSPLHF; CDR3nt: TGTGCCAGCAGCTCCGGACTCTATAATTCACCCCTCCACTTT
d_gene: .; abundance: .; j_gene: TRBJ2-5; v_gene: TRBV9; CDR3aa: CASSWGGGQETQYF; CDR3nt: TGTGCCAGCAGTTGGGGCGGAGGCCAAGAGACCCAGTACTTC
d_gene: .; abundance: .; j_gene: TRBJ2-1; v_gene: TRBV4-3; CDR3aa: CASSQEEGAAYNEQFF; CDR3nt: TGCGCCAGCAGCCAAGAGGAGGGGGCGGCCTACAATGAGCAGTTCTTC
d_gene: TRBD2; abundance: .; j_gene: TRBJ2-2; v_gene: TRBV4-3; CDR3aa: CASSQGLADANTGELFF; CDR3nt: TGCGCCAGCAGCCAAGGGCTAGCGGACGCGAACACCGGGGAGCTGTTTTTT
d_gene: TRBD2; abundance: .; j_gene: TRBJ2-1; v_gene: TRBV5-1; CDR3aa: CASSLGSSGTNEQFF; CDR3nt: TGCGCCAGCAGCTTGGGTTCTAGCGGGACGAATGAGCAGTTCTTC
d_gene: .; abundance: .; j_gene: TRBJ2-2; v_gene: TRBV4-2; CDR3aa: CASSQASWDKNTGELFF; CDR3nt: TGTGCCAGCAGCCAAGCCTCATGGGACAAGAACACCGGGGAGCTGTTTTTT
d_gene: TRBD1; abundance: .; j_gene: TRBJ1-5; v_gene: TRBV11-3; CDR3aa: CASSSPGGARNQPQHF; CDR3nt: TGTGCCAGCAGCTCCCCAGGGGGCGCAAGGAATCAGCCCCAGCATTTT
d_gene: .; abundance: once; j_gene: TRBJ2-7; v_gene: TRBV25-1; CDR3aa: CASSEWGRTGYEQYF; CDR3nt: TGTGCCAGCAGTGAATGGGGACGGACTGGTTACGAGCAGTACTTC
d_gene: .; abundance: once; j_gene: TRBJ2-1; v_gene: TRBV4-3; CDR3aa: CASSQDGNRYNEQFF; CDR3nt: TGCGCCAGCAGCCAAGATGGGAACCGCTACAATGAGCAGTTCTTC
d_gene: TRBD2; abundance: .; j_gene: TRBJ2-3; v_gene: TRBV5-1; CDR3aa: CASSGEVLAGVRDTQYF; CDR3nt: TGCGCCAGCAGCGGGGAAGTCCTAGCGGGAGTAAGGGATACGCAGTATTTT
d_gene: TRBD2; abundance: .; j_gene: TRBJ2-7; v_gene: TRBV28; CDR3aa: CASSSSGSGGDPYEQYF; CDR3nt: TGTGCCAGCAGTTCATCAGGGAGCGGGGGGGACCCGTACGAGCAGTACTTC
d_gene: TRBD1; abundance: .; j_gene: TRBJ1-3; v_gene: TRBV5-5; CDR3aa: CASRQTGTDTIYF; CDR3nt: TGTGCCAGCAGGCAGACAGGGACGGACACCATATATTTT
d_gene: .; abundance: .; j_gene: TRBJ2-5; v_gene: TRBV11-2; CDR3aa: CASSPGFSLETQYF; CDR3nt: TGTGCCAGCAGCCCCGGTTTTAGTCTGGAGACCCAGTACTTC
d_gene: .; abundance: .; j_gene: TRBJ2-7; v_gene: TRBV20-1; CDR3aa: CSADPREQYF; CDR3nt: TGCAGTGCAGACCCCCGGGAGCAGTACTTC
d_gene: .; abundance: .; j_gene: TRBJ1-1; v_gene: TRBV5-1; CDR3aa: CASSVNTEAFF; CDR3nt: TGCGCCAGCAGCGTCAACACTGAAGCTTTCTTT
d_gene: .; abundance: .; j_gene: TRBJ2-2; v_gene: TRBV6-1; CDR3aa: CASSDGGLDTGELFF; CDR3nt: TGTGCCAGCAGTGATGGGGGGCTGGACACCGGGGAGCTGTTTTTT
d_gene: .; abundance: .; j_gene: TRBJ2-1; v_gene: TRBV5-1; CDR3aa: CASSPEFSYNEQFF; CDR3nt: TGCGCCAGCAGCCCGGAGTTCTCCTACAATGAGCAGTTCTTC
d_gene: .; abundance: .; j_gene: TRBJ1-1; v_gene: TRBV2; CDR3aa: CASSQTRFDTEAFF; CDR3nt: TGTGCCAGCAGTCAAACCCGCTTCGACACTGAAGCTTTCTTT
d_gene: .; abundance: .; j_gene: TRBJ2-3; v_gene: TRBV18; CDR3aa: CASSPQGIQGNTQYF; CDR3nt: TGTGCCAGCTCACCACAAGGGATTCAGGGAAATACGCAGTATTTT
d_gene: .; abundance: .; j_gene: TRBJ2-3; v_gene: TRBV15; CDR3aa: CATSRSGLTDTQYF; CDR3nt: TGTGCCACCAGCCGATCAGGCTTAACAGATACGCAGTATTTT
d_gene: TRBD1; abundance: .; j_gene: TRBJ1-1; v_gene: TRBV7-6; CDR3aa: CASSPDRGQAFF; CDR3nt: TGTGCCAGCAGCCCGGACAGGGGGCAGGCTTTCTTT